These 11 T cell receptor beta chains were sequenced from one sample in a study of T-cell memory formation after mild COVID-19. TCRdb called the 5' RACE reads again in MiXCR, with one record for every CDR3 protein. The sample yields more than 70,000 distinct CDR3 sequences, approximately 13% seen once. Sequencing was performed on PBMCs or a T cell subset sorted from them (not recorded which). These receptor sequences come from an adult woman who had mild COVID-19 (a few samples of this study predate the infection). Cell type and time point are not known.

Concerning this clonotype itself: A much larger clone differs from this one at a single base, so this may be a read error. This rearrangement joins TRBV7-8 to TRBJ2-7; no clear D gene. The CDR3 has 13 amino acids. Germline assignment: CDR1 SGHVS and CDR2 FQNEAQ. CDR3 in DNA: TGTGCCGGCAGCTTAGCAGGTAGCTACGAGCAGTACTTC. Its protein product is CAGSLAGSYEQYF. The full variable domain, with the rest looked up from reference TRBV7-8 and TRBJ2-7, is GAGVSQSPRYKVAKRGQDVALRCDPISGHVSLFWYQQALGQGPEFLTYFQNEAQLDKSGLPSDRFFAERPEGSVSTLKIQRTQQEDSAVYLCAGSLAGSYEQYFGPGTRLTVT.

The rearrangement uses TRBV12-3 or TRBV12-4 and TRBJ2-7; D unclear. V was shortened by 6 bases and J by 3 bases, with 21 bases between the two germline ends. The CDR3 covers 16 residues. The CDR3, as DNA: TGTGCCAGCAGCCAGCCACCGGACCGAACAAGCTACGAGCAGTACTTC. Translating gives CASSQPPDRTSYEQYF.

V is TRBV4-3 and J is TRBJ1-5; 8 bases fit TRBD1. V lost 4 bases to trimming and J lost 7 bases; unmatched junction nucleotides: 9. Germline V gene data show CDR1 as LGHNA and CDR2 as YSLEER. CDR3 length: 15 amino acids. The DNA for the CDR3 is TGCGCCAGCAGCCCGGGGACAGGTGGGTGGCAGCCCCAGCATTTT. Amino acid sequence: CASSPGTGGWQPQHF.

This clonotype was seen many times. The CDR3 DNA reads TGTGCCACCAGTGATTCAGGGGGCGAGCAGTTCTTC. It translates to CATSDSGGEQFF. The chain has TRBV24-1 and TRBJ2-1; 8 nucleotides agree with TRBD1. The CDR3 is 12 amino acids. Unmatched junction bases numbered 0, after V lost 2 bases and J lost 10 bases. Germline assignment: CDR1 KGHDR and CDR2 SFDVKD.

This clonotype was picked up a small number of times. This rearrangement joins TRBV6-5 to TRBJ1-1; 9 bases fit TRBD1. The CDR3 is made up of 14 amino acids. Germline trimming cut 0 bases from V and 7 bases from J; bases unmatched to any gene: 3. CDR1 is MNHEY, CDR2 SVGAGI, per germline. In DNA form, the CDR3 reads TGTGCCAGCAGTTACTCGGGGACAGGGAGTGAAGCTTTCTTT. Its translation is CASSYSGTGSEAFF.

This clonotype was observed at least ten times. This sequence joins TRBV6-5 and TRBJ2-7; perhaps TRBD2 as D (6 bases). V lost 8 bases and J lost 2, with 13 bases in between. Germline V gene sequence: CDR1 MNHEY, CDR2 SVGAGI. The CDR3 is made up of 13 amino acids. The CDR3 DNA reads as TGTGCCAGCTCCTACGGGGGAACCTACGAGCAGTACTTC. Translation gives CASSYGGTYEQYF.

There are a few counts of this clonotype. CDR3 sequence reads: CASSPFSAYEQYF. In DNA form, the CDR3 reads TGTGCCAGCAGCCCCTTTAGCGCCTACGAGCAGTACTTC. The V and J genes are TRBV11-3 and TRBJ2-7, with D possibly being TRBD2 (5 bases). From germline, CDR1 is SGHNT and CDR2 YENEEA. This CDR3 is built from 13 residues. Deletions cut 5 bases from V and 2 bases from J, with 10 bases between.

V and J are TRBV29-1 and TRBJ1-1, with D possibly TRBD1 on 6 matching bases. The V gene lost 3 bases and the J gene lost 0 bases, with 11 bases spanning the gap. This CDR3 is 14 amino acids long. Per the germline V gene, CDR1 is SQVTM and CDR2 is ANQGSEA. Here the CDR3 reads CSVDPGALNTEAFF. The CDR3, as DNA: TGCAGCGTTGACCCAGGGGCTCTGAACACTGAAGCTTTCTTT.

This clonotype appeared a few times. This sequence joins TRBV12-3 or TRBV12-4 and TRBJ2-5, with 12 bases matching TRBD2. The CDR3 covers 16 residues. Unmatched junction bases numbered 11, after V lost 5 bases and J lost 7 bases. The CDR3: CASSPPSGGAWGTQYF. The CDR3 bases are TGTGCCAGCAGTCCCCCTAGCGGGGGGGCGTGGGGGACCCAGTACTTC.

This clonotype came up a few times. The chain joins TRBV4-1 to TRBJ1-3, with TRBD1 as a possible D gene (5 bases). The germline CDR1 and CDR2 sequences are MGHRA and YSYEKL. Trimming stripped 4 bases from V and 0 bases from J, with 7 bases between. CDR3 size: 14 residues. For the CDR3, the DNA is TGCGCCAGCAGCCTAGGGGCCTCTGGAAACACCATATATTTT. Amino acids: CASSLGASGNTIYF.

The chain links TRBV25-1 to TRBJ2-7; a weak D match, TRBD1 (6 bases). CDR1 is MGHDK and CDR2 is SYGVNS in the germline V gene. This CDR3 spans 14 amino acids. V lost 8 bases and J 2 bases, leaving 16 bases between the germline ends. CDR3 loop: CASGCRGITYEQYF. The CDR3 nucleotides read TGTGCCAGCGGCTGCAGGGGAATTACCTACGAGCAGTACTTC.